This TCR beta chain was recovered during a study of T cells in Graves' hyperthyroidism and ophthalmopathy. V was trimmed by 5 bases and J by 10 bases, leaving 11 bases between them. The CDR3 has 11 residues. Germline V gene lookup returns CDR1 MNHEY and CDR2 SMNVEV (reference sequence). RNA transcripts served as the template for amplifying TCR beta CDR3 regions. HTBI primers were employed in a first-round RT-PCR of the TCR CDR3. TCRdb independently ran MiXCR on the multiplex PCR reads; one entry per CDR3 protein. The data show approximately 410,000 distinct CDR3 sequences, about an eighth seen once. This clonotype was seen only once. Its specificity is not known. Study-wide results and caveats: Most thyroid clonotypes expanded above 0.001 appeared in blood too. Using 13 V-J features, a model discriminated ophthalmopathy from stable hyperthyroidism.

The specimen was blood. The sequence derives from a woman aged 18-30 years with Graves' hyperthyroidism. The chain joins TRBV27 to TRBJ1-2, with D unresolved. DNA for the CDR3: TGTGCCAGCAGTGGAATGATGTTCTACACCTTC. Its protein product is CASSGMMFYTF.